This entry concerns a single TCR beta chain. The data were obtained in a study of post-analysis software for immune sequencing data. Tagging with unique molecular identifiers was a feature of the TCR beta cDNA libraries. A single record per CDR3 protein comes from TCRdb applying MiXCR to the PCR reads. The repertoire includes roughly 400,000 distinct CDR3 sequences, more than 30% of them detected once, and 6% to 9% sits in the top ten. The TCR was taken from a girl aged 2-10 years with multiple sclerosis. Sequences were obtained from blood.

CDR3 bases: TGCAGTGCTACCCCCGGGGCGGGGGTCTACAATGAGCAGTTCTTC. Translated, it gives CSATPGAGVYNEQFF. The gene calls are TRBV20-1 and TRBJ2-1; TRBD2 aligns across 7 bases. J gave up 3 bases and V 4 bases, and 9 bases lay outside the gene matches. This CDR3 contains 15 residues. The germline V gene has CDR1 DFQATT and CDR2 SNEGSKA (reference sequence).